This TCR beta chain was recorded in a study of T cells in Graves' hyperthyroidism and ophthalmopathy. Amplification targeted TCR beta CDR3 regions from RNA transcripts. The TCR CDR3 first-round RT-PCR relied on the HTBI primer set. One entry per CDR3 protein results from TCRdb running MiXCR on the multiplex PCR reads. The data show around 350,000 distinct CDR3 sequences, 15% to 18% seen once. The CDR3 consists of 14 residues. Germline V gene lookup returns CDR1 LGHNA and CDR2 YSLEER. V was shortened by 4 bases and J by 9 bases, with 16 bases between the two germline ends. Diagnosis rested on symptoms, serum thyroxine and TRAb, thyroid ultrasound, and orbital computed tomography. This sample holds PBMCs from 8.5 to 10 ml fresh peripheral blood. This clonotype was recorded a few times. The antigen remains undetermined. Whole-study findings and limits: Ophthalmopathy was separated from stable hyperthyroidism by a 13 V-J model. Also found in blood were most expanded thyroid clonotypes above 0.001.

Sample: blood. The chain couples TRBV4-3 to TRBJ2-1; possibly TRBD1 or TRBD2 for D (6 bases each). The sequence was obtained from a woman aged 18-29 years with Graves' hyperthyroidism that later progressed to Graves' ophthalmopathy. CDR3 amino acids: CASSPGARGGEQFF. In nucleotides, the CDR3 is TGCGCCAGCAGCCCGGGGGCCCGAGGGGGTGAGCAGTTCTTC.